Presented here are 25 T cell receptor beta chains from one specimen sequenced in a study of T cell responses to AZD1222 COVID-19 vaccine. Here immunoSEQ multiplex PCR was the method, and the copy in TCRdb shows in-frame clones only, minus some. This table has roughly 77,000 clones, roughly nine tenths appearing once. The specimen comprised peripheral blood, sampled 28 days after the second AZD1222 dose. The receptor source for this set is an adult who received the AZD1222 COVID-19 vaccine.

Details on this clone: Other DNA sequences from this sample encode an identical CDR3 as well. This chain connects TRBV27 to TRBJ1-5; no reliable D call. The germline V gene encodes CDR1 MNHEY and CDR2 SMNVEV (reference sequence). CDR3 length: 14 amino acids. The germline V and J ends were trimmed by 2 bases and 0 bases, with 5 bases remaining between them. CDR3 in amino acids: CASSLGDSNQPQHF. CDR3 DNA sequence: TGTGCCAGCAGTTTAGGAGATAGCAATCAGCCCCAGCATTTT.

This clone has only a few counts. The chain employs TRBV4-3 and TRBJ2-1; 8 bases line up with TRBD2. This CDR3 is 15 amino acids long. The germline gives CDR1 LGHNA, CDR2 YSLEER. Trimming removed 4 bases from V and 5 bases from J; junction bases left unmatched: 7. DNA of the CDR3: TGCGCCAGCAGCCCCTCACTACTAGCGGACAATGAGCAGTTCTTC. Amino acid sequence: CASSPSLLADNEQFF.

J is TRBJ2-3 and V is TRBV6-5; no clear D. CDR1 and CDR2 (germline): MNHEY, SVGAGI. The CDR3 is 12 amino acids. Trimming took 6 bases from V and 2 from J, leaving 6 bases between them. The CDR3 DNA sequence: TGTGCCAGCAGGGACGACACAGATACGCAGTATTTT. This translates into CASRDDTDTQYF.

V and J are TRBV2 and TRBJ1-2; D possibly corresponds to TRBD1 (6 bases). This CDR3 region has 14 residues. CDR1 is SNHLY and CDR2 is FYNNEI in the germline V gene. Trimming stripped 7 bases from V and 4 bases from J, with 16 bases between. CDR3 in amino acids: CASNPQGPSYGYTF. The CDR3 region has the DNA TGTGCCAGCAACCCACAGGGACCTAGCTATGGCTACACCTTC.

The CDR3 coding sequence is TGCGCCAGCAGCTTGGCCGGGGCAAACACTGAAGCTTTCTTT. It specifies CASSLAGANTEAFF. The gene calls are TRBV5-1 and TRBJ1-1; TRBD1 might be the D (5 bases). V gave up 0 bases and J gave up 2 bases, with 8 bases separating them. This CDR3 comprises 14 residues. CDR1 and CDR2 (germline): SGHRS, YFSETQ.

This sequence joins TRBV10-3 and TRBJ1-1; 9 positions agree with TRBD1. V was clipped by 4 bases and J by 3 bases; unmatched bases: 9. The CDR3 consists of 16 residues. Germline assignment: CDR1 ENHRY and CDR2 SYGVKD. The CDR3 region is CAISASGTGYHTEAFF. CDR3 bases: TGTGCCATCAGTGCATCCGGGACAGGGTATCACACTGAAGCTTTCTTT.

The chain links TRBV5-4 to TRBJ2-2, with TRBD1 identical over 8 bases. With V trimmed by 1 base and J by 7 bases, 9 bases remained unmatched. The germline V gene encodes CDR1 SGHNT and CDR2 YYREEE (reference sequence). The CDR3 length is 16 residues. CDR3 loop: CASSLRPGQGYGELFF. CDR3 nucleotides: TGTGCCAGCAGCTTGCGGCCCGGACAGGGTTACGGGGAGCTGTTTTTT.

The chain uses TRBV6-1 and TRBJ2-5; D may match TRBD1 or TRBD2 (5 bases each). The CDR3 extends over 14 amino acids. The V end lost 0 bases, the J end lost 3 bases, and 8 bases lay between the germline ends. From germline, CDR1 is MNHNS and CDR2 SASEGT. This chain's CDR3 is CASSEAGAKETQYF. DNA of the CDR3: TGTGCCAGCAGTGAAGCCGGGGCAAAAGAGACCCAGTACTTC.

The chain is built from TRBV11-2 and TRBJ2-1; the D call may be TRBD1 or TRBD2 (5 bases each). V was trimmed by 5 bases and J by 8 bases, leaving 19 bases between them. The CDR3 spans 15 residues. Germline CDR1 reads SGHAT; CDR2 reads FQNNGV. The CDR3 reads CASSNTGQPRDEQFF. DNA of the CDR3: TGTGCCAGCAGCAATACAGGTCAACCGAGGGATGAGCAGTTCTTC.

The V call is TRBV27, the J call TRBJ2-5, with D possibly matching TRBD1 (6 bases). Per germline, CDR1 MNHEY and CDR2 SMNVEV (reference sequence). CDR3 length: 17 amino acids. V gave up 8 bases and J gave up 10 bases, with 32 bases separating them. The CDR3 nucleotides read TGTGCCAGCCAACATTTTCTCATTCGGGACACGGCGTGTGGCCAGTACTTC. This encodes CASQHFLIRDTACGQYF.

The chain couples TRBV6-5 to TRBJ1-5; D not resolved. V was pared by 6 bases and J by 6 bases, with 12 bases between. The germline V gene has CDR1 MNHEY and CDR2 SVGAGI. CDR3 length equals 13 residues. The CDR3 DNA reads TGTGCCAGCAGGCCGGGTTTCGGTCAGCCCCAGCATTTT. This encodes CASRPGFGQPQHF.

This chain connects TRBV5-1 to TRBJ1-2; D unclear. Trimming stripped 0 bases from V and 4 bases from J, with 16 bases between. CDR3 size: 16 residues. Germline-derived CDR1 and CDR2 are SGHRS and YFSETQ. CDR3 region: CASSLAGGLASYGYTF. CDR3 coding DNA: TGCGCCAGCAGCTTGGCCGGCGGACTAGCCTCCTATGGCTACACCTTC.

The rearrangement uses TRBV3-1 (or the pseudogene TRBV3-2) and TRBJ1-4; D is ambiguous. V shed 0 bases and J shed 0 bases, with 5 bases lying between them. The CDR3 runs 15 residues. Germline lookup yields CDR1 LGHDT and CDR2 YNNKEL (reference sequence). CDR3 bases: TGTGCCAGCAGCCAAGAGGTCTCAACTAATGAAAAACTGTTTTTT. Its translation: CASSQEVSTNEKLFF.

The V call is TRBV27, the J call TRBJ2-1; D unclear. Germline values: CDR1 MNHEY, CDR2 SMNVEV (reference sequence). This CDR3 has 16 amino acids. V was cut by 5 bases and J by 0 bases, with 14 bases left in between. This CDR3 reads CASSPAEQSSYNEQFF. Here the CDR3 DNA reads TGTGCCAGCAGTCCAGCAGAGCAAAGCTCCTACAATGAGCAGTTCTTC.

The rearrangement joins TRBV5-5 to TRBJ2-5; D is unresolved. CDR3 size: 12 residues. Trimming shortened V by 4 bases and J by 4 bases, and 8 bases separated the two germline ends. The germline CDR1 and CDR2 sequences are SGHKS and YYEKEE (reference sequence). CDR3 region: CASSKTLETQYF. The CDR3 bases are TGTGCCAGCAGCAAGACACTAGAGACCCAGTACTTC.

The V call is TRBV30, the J call TRBJ2-7; D tentatively fits TRBD1 or TRBD2 (5 bases each). CDR3 length: 13 residues. Trimming cost V 0 bases and J 3 bases, with 9 bases left between them. Germline V CDR1 and CDR2: GTSNPN, SVGIG (reference sequence). CDR3 sequence reads: CAWSVRGRYEQYF. CDR3 DNA sequence: TGTGCCTGGAGTGTAAGGGGACGCTACGAGCAGTACTTC.

The V and J genes are TRBV7-8 and TRBJ2-7; either TRBD1 or TRBD2 may fit D (6 bases each). This CDR3 spans 16 amino acids. Looked up from germline, CDR1 is SGHVS and CDR2 is FQNEAQ. Trimming removed 5 bases from V and 3 bases from J, with 20 bases in between. The CDR3 region has the DNA TGTGCCAGCAGCCTGAATTCGGGGGCTGAAATCTACGAGCAGTACTTC. Its protein product is CASSLNSGAEIYEQYF.

J is TRBJ1-4 and V is TRBV19; weak D call: TRBD1 (5 bases). With 10 bases removed from V and 0 bases from J, the gap between germline ends came to 15 bases. This CDR3 spans 15 amino acids. Germline V gene sequence: CDR1 LNHDA, CDR2 SQIVND (reference sequence). The CDR3 coding sequence is TGTGCCACCGTGGAGCAGGGTGCAACTAATGAAAAACTGTTTTTT. This gives the protein CATVEQGATNEKLFF.

CDR3 residues: CASSIVNTQYF. DNA for the CDR3: TGTGCCAGTAGTATAGTAAATACGCAGTATTTT. J is TRBJ2-3 and V is TRBV19; D unclear. Trimming stripped 1 base from V and 7 bases from J, with 3 bases between. Per the germline V gene, CDR1 is LNHDA and CDR2 is SQIVND (reference sequence). There are 11 residues in the CDR3.

The rearrangement links TRBV29-1 to TRBJ1-2, with D maybe TRBD1 (5 bases). CDR1 and CDR2 (germline): SQVTM, ANQGSEA. The CDR3 has 10 amino acids. Trimming removed 7 bases from V and 6 bases from J, with 9 bases in between. CDR3: CSAAGNGYTF. CDR3 nucleotides: TGCAGCGCAGCAGGGAATGGCTACACCTTC.

The gene calls are TRBV5-1 and TRBJ1-2; D is perhaps TRBD1 (6 bases). CDR1 is SGHRS, CDR2 YFSETQ, per germline. The ends were cut back, 1 base at V and 4 bases at J, with 11 bases in the middle. This CDR3 region has 14 residues. The CDR3 is CASSLTQGPYGYTF. For the CDR3, the DNA is TGCGCCAGCAGCTTGACGCAGGGGCCCTATGGCTACACCTTC.

This chain's CDR3 is CASSHRGFYTEAFF. CDR3 nucleotide sequence: TGTGCCAGCAGCCATAGGGGTTTTTACACTGAAGCTTTCTTT. The rearrangement links TRBV3-1 (or the pseudogene TRBV3-2) to TRBJ1-1; weak D call: TRBD1 (5 bases). Per the germline V gene, CDR1 is LGHDT and CDR2 is YNNKEL (reference sequence). The V end lost 3 bases, the J end lost 3 bases, and 11 bases lay between the germline ends. This CDR3 contains 14 residues.

The chain couples TRBV21-1 to TRBJ1-5. TRBV21-1 constitutes a pseudogene. The CDR3 is 15 residues long. The CDR3 is CAPSSAEGSNQPQHF. CDR3 coding DNA: TGTGCCCCCTCTTCGGCAGAGGGTAGCAATCAGCCCCAGCATTTT.

The chain combines TRBV7-9 with TRBJ2-5; 7 nucleotides line up with TRBD2. V was pared by 5 bases and J by 7 bases, with 16 bases of the junction left unmatched. Germline CDR1 and CDR2: SEHNR and FQNEAQ (reference sequence). The CDR3 length is 16 residues. The CDR3 loop is CASSILDLAVMGTQYF. The CDR3 DNA reads as TGTGCCAGCAGCATCCTCGATCTAGCGGTGATGGGGACCCAGTACTTC.

The rearrangement links TRBV7-9 to TRBJ2-1; TRBD1 matches 11 bases. The germline gives CDR1 SEHNR, CDR2 FQNEAQ (reference sequence). The V and J ends lost 2 bases and 9 bases, in that order; junction bases with no gene match: 6. There are 15 residues in the CDR3. The CDR3 is CASSLRDRGAGEQFF. The CDR3 coding sequence is TGTGCCAGCAGCTTAAGGGACAGGGGGGCCGGTGAGCAGTTCTTC.